The source of this T cell receptor beta chain is a study of T cells in Graves' hyperthyroidism and ophthalmopathy. General study results and limits: Blood also contained most expanded thyroid clonotypes above 0.001.

At least ten counts were recorded for this clonotype. No antigen is known for it. The V gene end was trimmed by 4 bases and the J gene end by 0 bases; junction bases not matched to a gene: 4. Germline CDR1 is SGHDT and CDR2 is YYEEEE. This CDR3 is built from 14 residues. RNA transcripts served as the template for amplifying TCR beta CDR3 regions. Carried out on the TCR CDR3, a first-round RT-PCR used the HTBI primer set. A single record per CDR3 protein comes from TCRdb applying MiXCR to the multiplex PCR reads. The table includes hundreds of thousands of distinct CDR3 sequences, roughly 15% detected once. Ophthalmopathy patients showed a Clinical Activity Score of at least 3, NOSPECS grade of at least 4 and duration under 3 months. The PBMCs had their origin in 7.5 to 10 ml of fresh peripheral blood.

The rearrangement joins TRBV5-6 to TRBJ2-7; 7 nucleotides align to TRBD1. The clonotype originates from a woman in her thirties or forties with Graves' ophthalmopathy. Sequenced sample: blood. CDR3 sequence (DNA): TGTGCCAGCAGCAGACGGGACAGCTCCTACGAGCAGTACTTC. This translates into CASSRRDSSYEQYF.